This T cell receptor beta chain derives from a study of blood T cell repertoires in COVID-19 (dated by TCRdb to 2019 to 2021). About the study as a whole: Collaborator samples came from the United States, Italy and Spain and covered acute and convalescent phases of COVID-19. The sample metadata nearly always contained a de-identified subject ID, COVID-19 status, age in years and sex. The prospective study material was composed of cDNA or gDNA derived from T cells, B-cell-depleted T cells, or PBMCs. Deeply sampled blood TCRbeta repertoires from subjects exposed to, actively infected with, or recovered from COVID-19 were included in the dataset. Where available, HLA class I and class II types were taken from metadata supplied by the sample provider and were not determined by assay-based typing. The samples were drawn from the first 160 participants of the ongoing ImmuneRACE study and from more than 1,000 subjects provided by 6 global collaborators. The repertoires were released in a freely available public database intended as a resource for research on the immune response to SARS-CoV-2. Findings and caveats that apply to the study as a whole: The amount of clinical and demographic metadata varied by source and participant and was provided uncurated.

The germline V gene (reference sequence) provides CDR1 GTSNPN and CDR2 SVGIG. The CDR3 holds 14 amino acids from the cysteine to the phenylalanine. CDR3 DNA is the only sequence kept; it has 42 bases, read in frame from the first base. V has 1 base trimmed and J has 11 bases trimmed; junction bases matching no gene number 4. The immunoSEQ Assay, a bias-controlled multiplex PCR, was used to amplify TCRbeta CDR3 regions from genomic DNA. Processing in the source paper ran as follows. The number of nucleated cells in each sample was estimated from the amplification of reference gene primers within the assay. Sequence reads were collapsed and filtered to measure the absolute abundance of every unique TCRbeta CDR3 rearrangement. Productive Simpson clonality was computed per sample as the square root of Simpson's diversity index over productive rearrangements. TCRdb's version of the immuneACCESS table is confined to in-frame rearrangements and falls short of the full clone set. An unresolved V gene accounts for under half of the shortfall where checked; the remainder is of unknown origin. The DNA was the basis for D and trimming; V, J and clone size are from that table. For this sample the table gives a few hundred thousand clones, of which over 80% were detected only once. The ten largest account for about 5% of the sample.

Another Seattle source contributed samples from volunteer blood donors who had recovered from COVID-19. Whole blood was collected in K2EDTA tubes by collaborating institutions according to the institutions' own protocols. For TCRbeta analysis, collaborators shipped samples in one of three forms: frozen whole blood, isolated PBMCs, or DNA extracted from either of those sample types. As for this clone: Its antigen remains unidentified. The sample holds no much larger clone one base away, and base qualities are not on file.

Sequencing input: peripheral blood. The TCR was taken from a man aged 55 to 70 who had recovered from COVID-19. In this chain, TRBV30 is recombined with TRBJ1-6, with TRBD1 identical over 11 junction bases. The CDR3 region reads CAWSGTGGNTPLHF. The bases are TGTGCCTGGAGTGGGACAGGGGGCAATACACCCCTCCACTTT.